What follows describes a single T cell receptor (beta chain). Its antigen is unidentified. The germline gives CDR1 SGHRS, CDR2 YFSETQ. V was cut by 1 base and J by 7 bases, with 18 bases left in between. CDR3 length: 16 amino acids. The time point here: week 23, last vaccination. Every vaccine dose comprised 300 ug of mutant IDH1 20-mer peptide plus topical imiquimod. The data originate from a study of a mutant IDH1 vaccine in newly diagnosed glioma. Study-wide context: The study gave patients eight vaccinations in weeks 1, 3, 5, 7, 11, 15, 19, 23. Those enrolled had earlier been treated with radiotherapy, temozolomide, or both, mostly both. The study, taken as a whole, reports: Top peripheral T cell clonotype shifts appeared unrelated to pseudoprogression.

Libraries were prepared by immunoSEQ multiplex PCR; TCRdb keeps only in-frame clonotypes and omits some of them. This table holds approximately 70,000 clones, nearly 85% found once. The receptor's source is a man between 18 and 35 years old with glioma. This sample comprised PBMCs, obtained from a glioma patient whose treatment included an IDH1 peptide vaccine. This chain links TRBV5-1 with TRBJ1-5; possibly TRBD1 for D (6 bases). CDR3 DNA sequence: TGCGCCAGCAGCTTGATGAGGGGGGGTCCCGGCCAGCCCCAGCATTTT. This gives the protein CASSLMRGGPGQPQHF.